This is a list of T cell receptor beta chains from one sample in a study of T cells in Graves' hyperthyroidism and ophthalmopathy. One entry per CDR3 protein results from TCRdb running MiXCR on the multiplex PCR reads. The sample lists 350,000 to 450,000 distinct CDR3 sequences, about a sixth occurring once. Sequencing used blood. Receptors originate from a woman in her 30s with Graves' hyperthyroidism that later progressed to Graves' ophthalmopathy. The CDR3 runs from the conserved cysteine through the conserved F or W. D genes are given only for firm matches. Clone size is stated in some rows and not others, as once, few, many or a class when expanded.

>TRBV5-1|TRBD1|.|TRBJ2-2
CASSLRGLTGELFF
TGCGCCAGCAGCTTGAGGGGGCTGACCGGGGAGCTGTTTTTT
>TRBV5-1|TRBD2|many|TRBJ2-1
CASSGRLAGGRDEQFF
TGCGCCAGCAGCGGACGATTAGCGGGGGGGAGGGATGAGCAGTTCTTC
>TRBV19|TRBD2|many|TRBJ2-7
CATSTSGGVYEQYF
TGTGCCACCTCAACTAGCGGGGGTGTCTACGAGCAGTACTTC
>TRBV6-1|TRBD2|many|TRBJ2-5
CASTLTSGDLQETQYF
TGTGCCAGCACTCTGACTAGCGGGGACCTTCAAGAGACCCAGTACTTC
>TRBV6-1|TRBD1|many|TRBJ1-6
CASREGQGDSPLHF
TGTGCCAGCAGAGAGGGACAGGGGGATTCACCCCTCCACTTT
>TRBV28|TRBD1|many|TRBJ1-1
CASSRFGPWGRLTGLGTEAFF
TGTGCCAGCAGTCGTTTTGGACCGTGGGGCCGATTGACAGGGTTGGGCACTGAAGCTTTCTTT
>TRBV28|TRBD1|many|TRBJ2-1
CASSLRADRGLDNEQFF
TGTGCCAGCAGTTTGCGAGCAGACAGGGGGCTCGACAATGAGCAGTTCTTC
>TRBV7-6|TRBD2|many|TRBJ2-7
CASSTGLAGGSEQYF
TGTGCCAGCAGCACCGGACTAGCGGGGGGGAGTGAGCAGTACTTC
>TRBV28|TRBD1|many|TRBJ1-1
CASRPGQGLEVNTEAFF
TGTGCCAGCAGGCCGGGACAGGGTCTGGAGGTGAACACTGAAGCTTTCTTT
>TRBV12-3/TRBV12-4|TRBD2|many|TRBJ2-1
CASRGGSGSGYNEQFF
TGTGCCAGCAGAGGAGGTAGCGGGAGCGGATACAATGAGCAGTTCTTC
>TRBV11-2|.|.|TRBJ2-5
CASSLTWPQETQYF
TGTGCCAGCAGCCTCACGTGGCCCCAAGAGACCCAGTACTTC
>TRBV2|.|.|TRBJ2-5
CASSPGDGEETQYF
TGTGCCAGCAGTCCCGGGGACGGCGAAGAGACCCAGTACTTC
>TRBV28|.|.|TRBJ1-5
CASSFRGLGNQPQHF
TGTGCCAGCAGTTTTCGGGGGCTTGGCAATCAGCCCCAGCATTTT
>TRBV18|.|.|TRBJ2-7
CASSSFYYEQYF
TGTGCCAGCTCATCCTTTTACTACGAGCAGTACTTC
>TRBV6-1|.|many|TRBJ1-1
CASSPTHRELVVDTEAFF
TGTGCCAGCAGTCCAACCCACAGGGAGTTGGTGGTGGACACTGAAGCTTTCTTT
>TRBV27|.|few|TRBJ1-4
CASSPWAGGANEKLFF
TGTGCCAGCAGTCCCTGGGCCGGAGGGGCTAATGAAAAACTGTTTTTT
>TRBV14|TRBD2|many|TRBJ2-3
CASSQVGPRLATDTQYF
TGTGCCAGCAGCCAAGTTGGGCCGAGACTAGCCACAGATACGCAGTATTTT
>TRBV5-1|.|many|TRBJ2-7
CASSLAEGQPFTYEQYF
TGCGCCAGCAGCTTGGCCGAAGGCCAGCCCTTTACCTACGAGCAGTACTTC
>TRBV12-3/TRBV12-4|TRBD2|once|TRBJ2-5
CASSWSGLEETQYF
TGTGCCAGCAGTTGGTCGGGACTAGAAGAGACCCAGTACTTC
>TRBV19|.|few|TRBJ1-5
CASSIASGVQPQHF
TGTGCCAGTAGTATTGCCAGCGGGGTTCAGCCCCAGCATTTT
>TRBV19|TRBD1|few|TRBJ1-5
CASSFLRGGASQPQHF
TGTGCCAGTAGTTTCCTCAGGGGGGGGGCGAGCCAGCCCCAGCATTTT
>TRBV24-1|TRBD1|.|TRBJ2-2
CATSDRTGDTGELFF
TGTGCCACCAGTGATAGGACAGGGGACACCGGGGAGCTGTTTTTT
>TRBV6-5|TRBD2|few|TRBJ2-3
CASSYSASGGGADTQYF
TGTGCCAGCAGTTACTCGGCTAGCGGGGGGGGCGCAGATACGCAGTATTTT
>TRBV20-1|TRBD2|few|TRBJ2-1
CSARGGDSYEQFF
TGCAGTGCTAGGGGGGGGGACTCCTACGAGCAGTTCTTC
>TRBV5-1|TRBD1|many|TRBJ1-1
CASSLVGGQAFF
TGCGCCAGCAGCTTGGTAGGGGGCCAGGCTTTCTTT
>TRBV7-2|TRBD2|.|TRBJ2-2
CASSRTSGNTGELFF
TGTGCCAGCAGCCGGACTAGCGGGAACACCGGGGAGCTGTTTTTT